This is a list of T cell receptor beta chains from one sample in a study of T cell responses to AZD1222 COVID-19 vaccine. Repertoires were generated with immunoSEQ multiplex PCR, while TCRdb's copy carries only in-frame clones and drops some. The sample yields around 160,000 clones, around 90% seen once. Sequenced here: peripheral blood, sampled on day 0 of AZD1222 vaccination. The receptors were gathered from an adult in good health. Both conserved end residues are part of each CDR3. Clone size is given for some rows only: seen once, a few or many times, or a class if the clone is expanded.

J,size,V,CDR3
TRBJ2-2,NA,TRBV27,CASRSGGGELFF
TRBJ1-5,NA,TRBV6-2/TRBV6-3,CASSYAGVPNQPQHF
TRBJ2-7,NA,TRBV7-9,CASSLGSAYEQYF
TRBJ1-4,once,TRBV7-9,CASRRDANEKLFF
TRBJ1-2,NA,TRBV7-9,CASSLDVYGYTF
TRBJ1-2,NA,TRBV27,CASSLRGSYGYTF
TRBJ2-1,NA,TRBV28,CASSVPGTAINEQFF
TRBJ2-7,NA,TRBV5-6,CASSLGREYSNEQYF
TRBJ1-1,NA,TRBV2,CASRGTGNTEAFF
TRBJ2-5,once,TRBV18,CASSPLYQETQYF